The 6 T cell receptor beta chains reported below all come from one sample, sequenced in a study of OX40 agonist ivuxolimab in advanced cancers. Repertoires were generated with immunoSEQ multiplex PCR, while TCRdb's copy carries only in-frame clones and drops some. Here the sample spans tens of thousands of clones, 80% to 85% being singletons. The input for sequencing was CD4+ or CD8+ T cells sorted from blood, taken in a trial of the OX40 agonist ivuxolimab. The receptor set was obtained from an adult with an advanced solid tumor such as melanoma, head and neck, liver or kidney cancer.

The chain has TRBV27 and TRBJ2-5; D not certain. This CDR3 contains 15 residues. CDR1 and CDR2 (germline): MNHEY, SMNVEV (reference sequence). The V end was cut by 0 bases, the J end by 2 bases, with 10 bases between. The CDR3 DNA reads TGTGCCAGCAGTTTATCAGCAGGTTTTCAAGAGACCCAGTACTTC. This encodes CASSLSAGFQETQYF.

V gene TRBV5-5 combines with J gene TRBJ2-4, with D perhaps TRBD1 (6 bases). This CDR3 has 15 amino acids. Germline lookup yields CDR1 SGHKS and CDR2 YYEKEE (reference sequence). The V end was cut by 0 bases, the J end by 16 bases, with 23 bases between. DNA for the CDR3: TGTGCCAGCAGCTTGGAAGAGACAGGATACAAAACAGGCTACTTC. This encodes CASSLEETGYKTGYF.

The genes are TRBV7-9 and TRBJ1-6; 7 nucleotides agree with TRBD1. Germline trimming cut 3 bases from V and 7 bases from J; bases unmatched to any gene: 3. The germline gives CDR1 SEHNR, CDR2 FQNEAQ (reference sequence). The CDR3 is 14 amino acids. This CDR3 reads CASSLGQRNSPLHF. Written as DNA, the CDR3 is TGTGCCAGCAGCTTGGGACAGAGGAATTCACCCCTCCACTTT. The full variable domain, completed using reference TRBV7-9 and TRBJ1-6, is DTGVSQNPRHKITKRGQNVTFRCDPISEHNRLYWYRQTLGQGPEFLTYFQNEAQLEKSRLLSDRFSAERPKGSFSTLEIQRTEQGDSAMYLCASSLGQRNSPLHFGNGTRLTVT.

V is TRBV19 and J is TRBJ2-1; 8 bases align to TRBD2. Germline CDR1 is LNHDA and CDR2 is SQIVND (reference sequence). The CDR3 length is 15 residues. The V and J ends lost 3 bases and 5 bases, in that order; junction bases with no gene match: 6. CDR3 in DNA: TGTGCCAGTAGTATTACTAAAGCGGGGGACAATGAGCAGTTCTTC. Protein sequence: CASSITKAGDNEQFF.

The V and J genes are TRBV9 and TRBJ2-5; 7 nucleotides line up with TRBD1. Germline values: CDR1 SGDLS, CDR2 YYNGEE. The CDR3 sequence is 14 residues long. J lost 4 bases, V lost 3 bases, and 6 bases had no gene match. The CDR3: CASSAKDRRETQYF. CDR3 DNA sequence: TGTGCCAGCAGCGCCAAGGACAGGCGAGAGACCCAGTACTTC.

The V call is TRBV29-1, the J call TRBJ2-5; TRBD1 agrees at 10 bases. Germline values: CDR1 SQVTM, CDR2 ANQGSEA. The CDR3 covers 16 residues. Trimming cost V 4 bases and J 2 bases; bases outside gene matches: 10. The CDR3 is CSVATGTGVRQETQYF. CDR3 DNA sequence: TGCAGCGTTGCTACCGGGACAGGGGTTCGGCAAGAGACCCAGTACTTC.